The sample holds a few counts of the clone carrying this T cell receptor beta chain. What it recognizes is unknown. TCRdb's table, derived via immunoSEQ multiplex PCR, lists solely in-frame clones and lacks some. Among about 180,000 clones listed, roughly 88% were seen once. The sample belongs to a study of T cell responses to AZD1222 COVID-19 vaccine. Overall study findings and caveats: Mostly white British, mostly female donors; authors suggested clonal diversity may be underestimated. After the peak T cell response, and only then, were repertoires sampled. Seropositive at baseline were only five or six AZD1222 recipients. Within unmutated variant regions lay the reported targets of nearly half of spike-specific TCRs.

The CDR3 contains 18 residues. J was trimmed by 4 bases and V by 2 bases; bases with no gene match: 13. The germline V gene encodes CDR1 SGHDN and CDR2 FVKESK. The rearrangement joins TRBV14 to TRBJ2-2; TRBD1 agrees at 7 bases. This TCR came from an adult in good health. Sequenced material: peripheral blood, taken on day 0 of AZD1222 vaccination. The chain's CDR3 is CASSQRPGHRGFTGELFF. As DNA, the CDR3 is TGTGCCAGCAGCCAAAGGCCGGGACACAGGGGATTCACCGGGGAGCTGTTTTTT.